Listed below are T cell receptor beta chains from one sample, sequenced in a study of patients and donors after allogeneic stem cell transplantation. MiXCR, applied by TCRdb to the RT-PCR reads, yields one record per CDR3 protein. Found here are 920,000 or so distinct CDR3 sequences, roughly 18% of them singletons; the top ten hold about 6%. The specimen was blood, either unsorted or a sorted T cell fraction (not recorded which). The receptors shown here come from a human donor who was either an allogeneic HSCT recipient or a stem cell or donor lymphocyte infusion donor (not recorded which). It is not recorded whose cells these are; they may come from a transplant donor. Both conserved end residues are part of each CDR3. The order of the fields is J gene, D gene, V gene, clone size, CDR3 protein, CDR3 DNA. The D gene is left open where the match is weak. For some rows the clone size is stated as once, few or many, or as a class when expanded; others skip it.

>TRBJ2-4|-|TRBV5-1|many
CASSLGAVAKNIQYF
TGCGCCAGCAGCTTAGGGGCTGTAGCCAAAAACATTCAGTACTTC
>TRBJ2-2|-|TRBV7-3|-
CASSPQVGDTGELFF
TGTGCCAGCAGCCCCCAGGTTGGGGACACCGGGGAGCTGTTTTTT
>TRBJ1-1|-|TRBV5-6|few
CASSATVSNTEAFF
TGTGCCAGCAGCGCGACAGTTTCGAACACTGAAGCTTTCTTT
>TRBJ2-3|-|TRBV7-8|-
CASSLRAGYDTQYF
TGTGCCAGCAGCTTACGGGCGGGCTACGATACGCAGTATTTT
>TRBJ2-7|-|TRBV29-1|-
CSVEGVHGNEQYF
TGCAGCGTTGAAGGCGTCCATGGGAACGAGCAGTACTTC
>TRBJ1-2|TRBD1|TRBV20-1|few
CSARDRLGQLYGYTF
TGCAGTGCTAGAGATCGTTTGGGACAGCTCTATGGCTACACCTTC
>TRBJ2-3|-|TRBV4-2|-
CASSQKIVGGPADTQYF
TGTGCCAGCAGCCAGAAGATAGTCGGGGGGCCTGCAGATACGCAGTATTTT
>TRBJ1-5|-|TRBV12-3/TRBV12-4|once
CASRERGARNQPQHF
TGTGCCAGCAGGGAAAGGGGGGCCCGCAATCAGCCCCAGCATTTT
>TRBJ2-3|-|TRBV4-2|-
CASSQGAGGSGVTDTQYF
TGTGCCAGCAGCCAAGGAGCAGGGGGTAGCGGGGTCACAGATACGCAGTATTTT
>TRBJ1-2|-|TRBV6-5|few
CASSFSTLGTGKNSYGYTF
TGTGCCAGCAGTTTCTCTACACTCGGGACCGGCAAGAATAGCTATGGCTACACCTTC
>TRBJ2-3|TRBD2|TRBV25-1|-
CASSEGLAGGRDTQYF
TGTGCCAGCAGTGAAGGGTTAGCGGGGGGAAGAGATACGCAGTATTTT
>TRBJ1-1|-|TRBV29-1|few
CSVKIGTLNTEAFF
TGCAGCGTTAAAATTGGGACATTGAACACTGAAGCTTTCTTT
>TRBJ1-4|-|TRBV24-1|few
CATSAVGGNEKLFF
TGTGCCACCAGTGCCGTCGGTGGTAATGAAAAACTGTTTTTT
>TRBJ2-1|-|TRBV27|-
CASSLGIRDEQFF
TGTGCCAGCAGTTTGGGGATTAGGGATGAGCAGTTCTTC
>TRBJ1-2|TRBD1|TRBV12-3/TRBV12-4|few
CASSSGQLVYGYTF
TGTGCCAGCAGTTCGGGACAGCTAGTCTATGGCTACACCTTC
>TRBJ2-7|-|TRBV12-3/TRBV12-4|many
CASSSWGTQQYF
TGTGCCAGCAGTTCATGGGGGACTCAGCAGTACTTC
>TRBJ2-2|TRBD2|TRBV6-1|-
CASTKLAGGTGELFF
TGTGCCAGCACCAAACTAGCGGGGGGGACCGGGGAGCTGTTTTTT
>TRBJ2-4|-|TRBV5-6|-
CASSIKGLALAKNIQYF
TGTGCCAGCAGCATAAAAGGTCTAGCGCTTGCCAAAAACATTCAGTACTTC
>TRBJ2-5|TRBD1|TRBV18|-
CASSLTSTGGRETQYF
TGTGCCAGCTCACTCACCAGCACAGGGGGTCGAGAGACCCAGTACTTC
>TRBJ1-6|-|TRBV18|-
CASSHRRGMIPYNSPLHF
TGTGCCAGCTCACATCGACGGGGGATGATCCCCTATAATTCACCCCTCCACTTT
>TRBJ2-3|-|TRBV25-1|few
CASSEYFGGADTQYF
TGTGCCAGCAGTGAATATTTCGGAGGTGCAGATACGCAGTATTTT
>TRBJ2-1|TRBD1|TRBV5-1|-
CASKGTGWNEQFF
TGCGCCAGCAAGGGGACAGGGTGGAATGAGCAGTTCTTC
>TRBJ1-1|TRBD1|TRBV6-1|-
CASSEKAGTGGGSGAFF
TGTGCCAGCAGTGAAAAGGCCGGGACAGGGGGCGGCTCGGGAGCTTTCTTT
>TRBJ1-2|-|TRBV20-1|-
CSARVGQGNGYTF
TGCAGTGCTAGAGTTGGGCAGGGTAATGGCTACACCTTC
>TRBJ2-4|TRBD2|TRBV12-3/TRBV12-4|many
CASSNAGTSRYIQYF
TGTGCCAGCAGTAACGCCGGGACTAGTCGTTACATTCAGTACTTC
>TRBJ1-2|TRBD1|TRBV25-1|many
CASSDPRGQGAYGYTF
TGTGCCAGCAGTGATCCTAGAGGTCAGGGGGCCTATGGCTACACCTTC
>TRBJ2-3|-|TRBV5-1|few
CASSLASVNPSTDTQYF
TGCGCCAGCAGCTTGGCCTCTGTGAACCCGAGCACAGATACGCAGTATTTT
>TRBJ2-6|-|TRBV25-1|-
CASSDSRPSGANVLTF
TGTGCCAGCAGTGACAGCCGACCCTCTGGGGCCAACGTCCTGACTTTC
>TRBJ1-5|-|TRBV7-2|-
CASSLNRGNQPQHF
TGTGCCAGCAGCTTAAACCGGGGGAATCAGCCCCAGCATTTT
>TRBJ2-7|-|TRBV30|-
CAWSVANEQYF
TGTGCCTGGAGTGTAGCCAATGAGCAGTACTTC
>TRBJ2-2|-|TRBV4-1|few
CASRGRTVGELFF
TGCGCCAGCAGGGGCAGGACCGTCGGGGAGCTGTTTTTT
>TRBJ2-2|-|TRBV6-1|-
CASKSTRATGELFF
TGTGCCAGCAAATCGACACGGGCCACCGGGGAGCTGTTTTTT
>TRBJ2-6|-|TRBV5-6|-
CASSLEGGTISGANVLTF
TGTGCCAGCAGCTTGGAGGGAGGTACCATCTCTGGGGCCAACGTCCTGACTTTC
>TRBJ1-2|TRBD1|TRBV18|-
CASSPPDRPANYGYTF
TGTGCCAGCTCACCACCGGACAGGCCAGCTAACTATGGCTACACCTTC
>TRBJ1-2|-|TRBV7-8|-
CASSLSRLSNYGYTF
TGTGCCAGCAGCTTATCTCGGTTATCTAACTATGGCTACACCTTC
>TRBJ1-1|TRBD1|TRBV5-1|many
CASSIRTEGATEAFF
TGCGCCAGCAGCATCCGGACAGAGGGGGCCACTGAAGCTTTCTTT
>TRBJ1-1|-|TRBV20-1|-
CSASRGRMNTEAFF
TGCAGTGCTAGTAGAGGCAGGATGAACACTGAAGCTTTCTTT
>TRBJ2-1|-|TRBV6-1|-
CASSLELARNNEQFF
TGTGCCAGCAGCCTCGAACTAGCACGGAATAATGAGCAGTTCTTC
>TRBJ2-6|-|TRBV24-1|few
CATSDGSSGANVLTF
TGTGCCACCAGTGATGGATCATCTGGGGCCAACGTCCTGACTTTC
>TRBJ2-2|TRBD1|TRBV20-1|-
CSARVRAGGNTGELFF
TGCAGTGCTAGAGTCCGGGCAGGGGGTAACACCGGGGAGCTGTTTTTT
>TRBJ2-4|-|TRBV9|few
CASSPRSGDGAKNIQYF
TGTGCCAGCAGCCCCCGGTCTGGGGACGGAGCCAAAAACATTCAGTACTTC